This TCR beta chain appears in the sequencing data of a study of early T cells in non-severe SARS-CoV-2 infection. Turning to the study itself: Bulk RNA taken from unsorted whole blood was sequenced, leaving chains unpaired.

From the 5' RACE reads, TCRdb called clonotypes with MiXCR, one entry per CDR3 protein. The sample shows over 30,000 distinct CDR3 sequences, 4.5% to 6% of them seen only once. The table lists this clonotype with many counts. This TCR derives from an adult who was a healthcare worker with PCR-confirmed SARS-CoV-2 infection or an uninfected control (not recorded which). Sequenced: whole blood.

The CDR3 bases are TGCGCCAGCAGTGTCGGACTAGCGGGGGAGCAGTTCTTC. The encoded protein is CASSVGLAGEQFF. The chain couples TRBV10-2 to TRBJ2-1, with 12 bases lining up with TRBD2. This CDR3 spans 13 amino acids. Germline trimming cut 4 bases from V and 10 bases from J; bases unmatched to any gene: 2. CDR1 WSHSY and CDR2 SAAADI come from the germline V gene.